Listed below are T cell receptor beta chains from one sample, sequenced in a study of cytomegalovirus exposure and HLA in healthy donors. The assay was immunoSEQ multiplex PCR, and TCRdb's table has in-frame clones only and misses some. The sample contains 100,000 to 150,000 clones, 81% of which appear only once. Specimen: PBMCs. The source is a man in his late teens or twenties in good health and CMV-seropositive. Each CDR3 is given with its conserved first and last residue. The D gene is left open where the match is weak. Some rows mark clone size as missing; the rest say once, few, many or name a class of expanded clone.

D gene | J gene | V gene | clone size | CDR3 DNA | CDR3 protein
- | TRBJ2-7 | TRBV11-2 | - | TGTGCCAGCAGCTCGGTAAACTACGAGCAGTACTTC | CASSSVNYEQYF
- | TRBJ1-2 | TRBV6-5 | - | TGTGCCAGCAGTTACTCTAGCGTTAGCATTAACTATGGCTACACCTTC | CASSYSSVSINYGYTF
TRBD2 | TRBJ2-7 | TRBV11-2 | - | TGTGCCAGCAGCAAAACTAGCGGGAGCTGGGACGAGCAGTACTTC | CASSKTSGSWDEQYF
TRBD2 | TRBJ2-7 | TRBV7-9 | - | TGTGCCAGTCCGCCGTGGCGGGAGATTTTTTACGAGCAGTACTTC | CASPPWREIFYEQYF
- | TRBJ1-2 | TRBV2 | - | TGTGCCAGCGGGGACCGGGGGACTAACTATGGCTACACCTTC | CASGDRGTNYGYTF
- | TRBJ2-7 | TRBV19 | - | TGTGCCAGTAGTATAGAAGCCGGGACACTATACGAGCAGTACTTC | CASSIEAGTLYEQYF
- | TRBJ1-5 | TRBV12-5 | - | TGTGCTAGTGGTTTCGGGGGGTATGGCAATCAGCCCCAGCATTTT | CASGFGGYGNQPQHF
- | TRBJ1-4 | TRBV9 | once | TGTGCCAGCTCAGGGGCGACAACTAATGAAAAACTGTTTTTT | CASSGATTNEKLFF
TRBD1 | TRBJ1-1 | TRBV6-5 | - | TGTGCCAGCACCAAAACAGGGGGAGATACTGAAGCTTTCTTT | CASTKTGGDTEAFF
TRBD1 | TRBJ2-2 | TRBV6-5 | - | TGTGCCAGCAGTTACCGAAGACAGGGGGCGGTCGGGGAGCTGTTTTTT | CASSYRRQGAVGELFF
- | TRBJ2-2 | TRBV5-1 | - | TGCGCCAGCAGCTCTGGCAGGGAAACCGGGGAGCTGTTTTTT | CASSSGRETGELFF
TRBD2 | TRBJ2-1 | TRBV5-4 | - | TGTGCCAGCAGCTCGAGGACTAGCGGGAGTACTATGTTCTTC | CASSSRTSGSTMFF
TRBD2 | TRBJ2-5 | TRBV9 | - | TGTGCCAGCAGCGTGGGCCTAGCGGGGATGGAGACCCAGTACTTC | CASSVGLAGMETQYF
- | TRBJ1-1 | TRBV7-9 | - | TGTGCCAGCAGCTTAGGACAGATGAACACTGAAGCTTTCTTT | CASSLGQMNTEAFF
TRBD1 | TRBJ1-5 | TRBV6-5 | - | TGTGCCAGCAGCCGACTTTCCGACAGGGCTCAGCCCCAGCATTTT | CASSRLSDRAQPQHF
- | TRBJ2-2 | TRBV5-1 | - | TGCGCCAGCAGCAGAGTAACAGGGCCGAGTTCCACCGGGGAGCTGTTTTTT | CASSRVTGPSSTGELFF
TRBD1 | TRBJ2-3 | TRBV11-2 | - | TGTGCCAGCAGCAGATTAGGGACAGGGAGGACAGATACGCAGTATTTT | CASSRLGTGRTDTQYF
- | TRBJ1-2 | TRBV30 | - | TGTGCCTGGAGGGGGGCCTATGGCTACACCTTC | CAWRGAYGYTF
- | TRBJ1-3 | TRBV10-2 | - | TGCGCCAGCAGAATGGGGACTGAGGGAAACACCATATATTTT | CASRMGTEGNTIYF
- | TRBJ1-6 | TRBV2 | few | TGTGCCAGCAGTGACAGGGGTTATAATTCACCCCTCCACTTT | CASSDRGYNSPLHF
- | TRBJ2-1 | TRBV30 | once | TGTGCCTGGAGTTACAGGGTAGTAGACAATGAGCAGTTCTTC | CAWSYRVVDNEQFF
- | TRBJ1-2 | TRBV27 | - | TGTGCCAGCTTAGGCTACACCTTC | CASLGYTF
- | TRBJ2-7 | TRBV5-4 | - | TGTGCCAGCAGCCAAACAGGAAACTACGAGCAGTACTTC | CASSQTGNYEQYF
TRBD2 | TRBJ2-7 | TRBV9 | - | TGTGCCAGCAGCGTAGCTGCTAGCGGAACCTACGAGCAGTACTTC | CASSVAASGTYEQYF
TRBD2 | TRBJ2-3 | TRBV18 | - | TGTGCCAGCTCACCAACTAGCGGGGGCACAGATACGCAGTATTTT | CASSPTSGGTDTQYF
TRBD1 | TRBJ1-2 | TRBV5-6 | - | TGTGCCAGCAGCTTGGACAGGGGATCGGCTAACTATGGCTACACCTTC | CASSLDRGSANYGYTF
- | TRBJ2-6 | TRBV6-6 | - | TGTGCCAGCAGTTACTCGAGCTCTGGGGCCAACGTCCTGACTTTC | CASSYSSSGANVLTF
- | TRBJ1-5 | TRBV19 | - | TGTGCCAGTAGTATTTTTATGATTCGGACTGTCAATCAGCCCCAGCATTTT | CASSIFMIRTVNQPQHF
- | TRBJ2-3 | TRBV6-1 | - | TGTGCCAGCAGTGAAGCGGAGGGAAGCACAGATACGCAGTATTTT | CASSEAEGSTDTQYF
TRBD1 | TRBJ1-2 | TRBV9 | - | TGTGCCAGCAGCCGGGGACAGGAGCTAACCAGTAACTATGGCTACACCTTC | CASSRGQELTSNYGYTF
- | TRBJ2-3 | TRBV27 | - | TGTGCCAGCAGTCTACGCAACAGGGCAGATACGCAGTATTTT | CASSLRNRADTQYF
TRBD1 | TRBJ1-2 | TRBV19 | - | TGTGCCAGTAGTATAGATCTACGGGGACAGCGTGGCTACACCTTC | CASSIDLRGQRGYTF
- | TRBJ1-1 | TRBV5-4 | few | TGTGCCAGCAGCTTAGTTGTTAGAACTGAAGCTTTCTTT | CASSLVVRTEAFF
- | TRBJ1-2 | TRBV13 | - | TGTGCCAGCAGCTTAGGCAGGTCTAACTATGGCTACACCTTC | CASSLGRSNYGYTF
- | TRBJ2-7 | TRBV6-6 | - | TGTGCCAGCAGTTACTCGGGGGGGCCCAGCGAGCAGTACTTC | CASSYSGGPSEQYF
TRBD2 | TRBJ2-1 | TRBV13 | few | TGTGCCAGCAGCCCAAGCCTACCGACTAGCGGGAGATCGGCGGATGAGCAGTTCTTC | CASSPSLPTSGRSADEQFF
TRBD1 | TRBJ2-2 | TRBV29-1 | - | TGCAGCGTTGCCCCCGGGACAGGGATGGGCGGGGAGCTGTTTTTT | CSVAPGTGMGGELFF
- | TRBJ2-7 | TRBV2 | - | TGTGCCAGGGCGCGGGACAGATATAGCTACGAGCAGTACTTC | CARARDRYSYEQYF
- | TRBJ1-6 | TRBV7-2 | - | TGTGCCAGCAGCGCGAGTGGGGCCTCCTCGGGTCGGCCCCTCCACTTT | CASSASGASSGRPLHF
- | TRBJ2-3 | TRBV18 | - | TGTGCCAGCTCACTAGCCTCCCCCGGTCTCTCAGATACGCAGTATTTT | CASSLASPGLSDTQYF
TRBD2 | TRBJ2-3 | TRBV7-2 | - | TGTGCCAGCAGCCGTGGGACTAACACAGATACGCAGTATTTT | CASSRGTNTDTQYF
TRBD1 | TRBJ2-2 | TRBV25-1 | - | TGTGCCAGCAGTGTCCCGGGACAGTACACCGGGGAGCTGTTTTTT | CASSVPGQYTGELFF
TRBD1 | TRBJ1-2 | TRBV4-1 | - | TGCGCCAGCAGCCAGTCGGGGACAGGGGATAGCTATGGCTACACCTTC | CASSQSGTGDSYGYTF
- | TRBJ2-1 | TRBV6-1 | - | TGTGCCAGCAGTGGTGCAGAATACAATGAGCAGTTCTTC | CASSGAEYNEQFF
TRBD1 | TRBJ2-5 | TRBV5-1 | - | TGCGCCAGCAGCTTGGCGCTACTTGGGACAGACCAAGAGACCCAGTACTTC | CASSLALLGTDQETQYF
TRBD1 | TRBJ1-2 | TRBV7-2 | - | TGTGCCAGCAGCCGGGGACAGCGGGGCTACACCTTC | CASSRGQRGYTF
TRBD2 | TRBJ2-5 | TRBV5-1 | - | TGCGCCAGCGACGCTAGCGGAGGAAGGGAGACCCAGTACTTC | CASDASGGRETQYF
TRBD2 | TRBJ2-2 | TRBV9 | - | TGTGCCAGCAGCGTCCTAGCGGCTCTCACCGGGGAGCTGTTTTTT | CASSVLAALTGELFF
- | TRBJ2-3 | TRBV5-6 | few | TGTGCCAGCAGCCACGGTTTTGCAGATACGCAGTATTTT | CASSHGFADTQYF
TRBD2 | TRBJ2-2 | TRBV7-8 | - | TGTGCCAGCAGCTTTGGACTAGCGGCCGGGACCGGGGAGCTGTTTTTT | CASSFGLAAGTGELFF
TRBD2 | TRBJ2-5 | TRBV15 | - | TGTGCCACCAGCAGTAGCGGGGGGAAGGAGACCCAGTACTTC | CATSSSGGKETQYF
- | TRBJ1-1 | TRBV7-2 | - | TGTGCCAGCAGCATACCGACAGAGAACACTGAAGCTTTCTTT | CASSIPTENTEAFF
TRBD2 | TRBJ2-1 | TRBV5-4 | - | TGTGCCAGCAGCCGCCCCGATACGGGAGGAGATGAGCAGTTCTTC | CASSRPDTGGDEQFF
- | TRBJ2-7 | TRBV10-3 | - | TGTGCCATCAGTATAGCTAGCGCCAGCTCCTACGAGCAGTACTTC | CAISIASASSYEQYF
TRBD2 | TRBJ2-3 | TRBV4-3 | - | TGCGCCAGCAGCCAAGATCCTGGACTAGCGGGCTCAGATACGCAGTATTTT | CASSQDPGLAGSDTQYF
- | TRBJ1-5 | TRBV6-5 | - | TGTGCCAGCAGTTACTCTGCGGGGAATCAGCCCCAGCATTTT | CASSYSAGNQPQHF
- | TRBJ1-1 | TRBV2 | - | TGTGCCAGCATCGCTACAACAGGCTTTGAAGCTTTCTTT | CASIATTGFEAFF
- | TRBJ1-5 | TRBV19 | few | TGTGCCAGTAGTATGAGAGGGTCCAATCAGCCCCAGCATTTT | CASSMRGSNQPQHF
- | TRBJ2-1 | TRBV13 | - | TGTGCCAGCAGCTCTTCGCTCGGTGAGCAGTTCTTC | CASSSSLGEQFF
- | TRBJ2-3 | TRBV5-6 | - | TGTGCCAGCAGCCACCGGGGGGCTAGCACAGATACGCAGTATTTT | CASSHRGASTDTQYF